This T cell receptor beta chain was profiled in a study of post-analysis software for immune sequencing data. As for the study in general: Relapsing-remitting, secondary progressive and progressive-relapsing courses of multiple sclerosis were included.

Study-wide findings and caveats: Patients had higher frequencies than controls of roughly 5 TRBV segments, including TRBV5-6, TRBV5-1 and TRBV20-1.

The V and J ends lost 4 bases and 8 bases, in that order; junction bases with no gene match: 9. The CDR3 loop spans 15 amino acids. CDR1 and CDR2 from the germline V gene are MNHNY and SVGAGI (reference sequence). Built from TCR beta cDNA, the libraries had unique molecular identifiers in them. Each CDR3 protein gets one entry after TCRdb re-called the PCR reads with MiXCR. The repertoire holds about half a million distinct CDR3 sequences, with under 55% as singletons. With regard to this clonotype: Its antigen is unidentified.

The sequence was collected from a girl aged 10-17 years with multiple sclerosis. The sample comprised blood. This chain joins TRBV6-6 and TRBJ2-1; TRBD1 agrees at 9 bases. CDR3 region: CASSSRDRALHEQFF. The CDR3 DNA follows: TGTGCCAGCAGTTCCCGGGACAGGGCGTTACATGAGCAGTTCTTC.